This TCR beta chain came from a study of T cells in Graves' hyperthyroidism and ophthalmopathy. Study in general: Blood was drawn when the patient was first diagnosed and still untreated. Study-level findings and limits: The model's output predicted ophthalmopathy at a median of about 5.9 months prior to onset.

The ends lost 4 bases at V and 8 bases at J; junction bases unmatched: 8. CDR3 length equals 14 residues. Germline assignment: CDR1 LGHDT and CDR2 YNNKEL (reference sequence). About this clonotype itself: Its antigen is unidentified.

It was RNA transcripts that yielded the amplified TCR beta CDR3 regions. HTBI primers were used for first-round RT-PCR of the TCR CDR3. TCRdb recomputed calls from the multiplex PCR reads with MiXCR, one row per CDR3 protein. The repertoire has some 490,000 distinct CDR3 sequences, approximately 22% of them found once; the top ten carry around 50%. The PBMCs were taken from about 9.7 ml of fresh peripheral blood. The sample comprised blood. This TCR came from a woman in her 70s with Graves' ophthalmopathy. V is TRBV3-1 and J is TRBJ2-1; 7 positions agree with TRBD2. The CDR3 region is CASSRDYRHHEQFF. The CDR3 DNA follows: TGTGCCAGCAGCCGGGACTACCGACATCATGAGCAGTTCTTC.